A selection of T cell receptor beta chains follows, all from one sample in a study of T cells after posttransplantation cyclophosphamide. The repertoire was sequenced with immunoSEQ multiplex PCR; TCRdb's copy has only in-frame clones and lacks some. This table has 10,000 or so clones, 80% to 85% appearing once. The sample consisted of PBMCs, taken just over 1,900 days after a stem cell transplant with posttransplant cyclophosphamide. The receptors stem from a female patient between 40 and 50 years old who received an allogeneic stem cell transplant from a related donor, was CMV-positive, and had no GVHD. Some T cells may be transferred from the graft donor. The conserved cysteine and the conserved F or W are not part of the CDR3 here. The D gene is left open where the match is weak.

ASSLPGQYTEAF | - | TRBJ1-1 | TRBV5-1
ASSLEGALAKNIQY | TRBD1 | TRBJ2-4 | TRBV27
ASTHSEGFGGYT | - | TRBJ1-2 | TRBV6-5
ASSRDTSSGNTIY | - | TRBJ1-3 | TRBV2
ASQTDRGGGYEQY | TRBD1 | TRBJ2-7 | TRBV2
ASSVGTGGTGELF | TRBD1 | TRBJ2-2 | TRBV9
ASSSTVPGELF | - | TRBJ2-2 | TRBV7-6
ASSPPRRAYEQY | - | TRBJ2-7 | TRBV7-9
ASSIGQGAQNSPLH | TRBD1 | TRBJ1-6 | TRBV19
ASSARGWTSAGTGELF | - | TRBJ2-2 | TRBV6-1
ASSTDREGDQPQH | TRBD1 | TRBJ1-5 | TRBV19
ASRASEYTGELF | - | TRBJ2-2 | TRBV2
ASSLYGGYGTDTQY | TRBD2 | TRBJ2-3 | TRBV18
ASRPSVQNYEQY | - | TRBJ2-7 | TRBV28
ASSSEPGQGVEKLF | TRBD1 | TRBJ1-4 | TRBV5-4
ASSPDRGNYGYT | TRBD1 | TRBJ1-2 | TRBV18
ASSFLRGGNYGYT | - | TRBJ1-2 | TRBV28
ASSLTPGTYNEQF | - | TRBJ2-1 | TRBV7-3
SVGQGKETQY | TRBD1 | TRBJ2-5 | TRBV29-1
ASSLALAGGYNEQF | TRBD2 | TRBJ2-1 | TRBV7-9
ASSIGGRQILRYT | - | TRBJ1-2 | TRBV19
ASIASGTGGSSNQPQH | TRBD1 | TRBJ1-5 | TRBV19
ASRTTGGNEKLF | TRBD1 | TRBJ1-4 | TRBV19
SVSPATEPYEQY | - | TRBJ2-7 | TRBV29-1
ASSDRGGGRIDTQY | TRBD2 | TRBJ2-3 | TRBV9
ASRRRQWEETQY | - | TRBJ2-5 | TRBV2
ASSQDVSTYNEQF | - | TRBJ2-1 | TRBV4-3
ASSLAGGQISYEQY | - | TRBJ2-7 | TRBV5-1
ATSRGGGDEQF | TRBD1 | TRBJ2-1 | TRBV15
AISPVRGQSQMYSYEQY | TRBD1 | TRBJ2-7 | TRBV10-3
ASSLQVTGGAYNEQF | TRBD1 | TRBJ2-1 | TRBV5-1
ASSPDRGLDTQY | TRBD1 | TRBJ2-3 | TRBV2
ASSLGWDRVGSEPQH | TRBD1 | TRBJ1-5 | TRBV7-9
ASSDGTVSYEQY | TRBD1 | TRBJ2-7 | TRBV19
ASSVGSSGTYEQY | - | TRBJ2-7 | TRBV9
ASIPPHSMNTEAF | - | TRBJ1-1 | TRBV2
ASSFMSGANVLT | - | TRBJ2-6 | TRBV6-5
ASSSAIAAGVENNSPLH | - | TRBJ1-6 | TRBV7-9
ASSLVWAGTEAF | - | TRBJ1-1 | TRBV5-1
ASSLGTGEGETQY | - | TRBJ2-5 | TRBV5-1
ASSVGLSTGELF | - | TRBJ2-2 | TRBV7-7
ASSRSPRDRGQGSNQPQH | TRBD1 | TRBJ1-5 | TRBV19